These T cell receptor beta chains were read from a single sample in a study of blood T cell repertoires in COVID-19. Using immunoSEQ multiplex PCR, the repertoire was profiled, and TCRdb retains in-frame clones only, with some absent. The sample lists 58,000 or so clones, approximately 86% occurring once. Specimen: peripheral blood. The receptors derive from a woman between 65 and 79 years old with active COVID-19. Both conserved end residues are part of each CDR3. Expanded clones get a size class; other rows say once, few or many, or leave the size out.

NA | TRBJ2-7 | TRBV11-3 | CASSEGGSEQYF
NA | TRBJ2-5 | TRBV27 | CASSYSGYQETQYF
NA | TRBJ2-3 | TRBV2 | CASSPQGLAGVGDTQYF
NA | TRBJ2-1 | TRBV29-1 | CSVVVSGRAVYEQFF
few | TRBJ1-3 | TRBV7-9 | CASRITYSGNTIYF
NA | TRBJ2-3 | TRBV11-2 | CASRLAGGPTTQYF
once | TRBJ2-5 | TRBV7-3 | CASSTGTSKETQYF
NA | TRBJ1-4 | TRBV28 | CASSLLRVSTNEKLFF
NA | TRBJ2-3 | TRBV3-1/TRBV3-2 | CASSHAGTGLTDTQYF
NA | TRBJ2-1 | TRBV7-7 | CASSSVSSGYNEQFF
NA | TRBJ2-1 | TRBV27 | CASSVQTSGSYNEQFF
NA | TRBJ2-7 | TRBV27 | CASSWLSGRPTYEQYF
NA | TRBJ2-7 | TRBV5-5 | CASSLADSTYEQYF
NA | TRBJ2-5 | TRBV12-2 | CASRLVGYTSGKRWETQYF
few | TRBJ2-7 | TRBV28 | CASRPGHGSSYEQYF
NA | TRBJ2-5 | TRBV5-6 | CASKFRDRGEETQYF
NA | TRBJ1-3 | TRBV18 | CASSPLLSLQGPAGNTIYF
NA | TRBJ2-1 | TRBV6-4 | CASSAGLAGVYEQFF
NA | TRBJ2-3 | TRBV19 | CASTLGLAGGLDTQYF
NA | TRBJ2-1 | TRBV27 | CASSLPPTSGEYNEQFF
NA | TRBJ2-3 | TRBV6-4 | CASSDSASGRATDTQYF
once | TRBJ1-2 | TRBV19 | CASSHSGYYGYTF
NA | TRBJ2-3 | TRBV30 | CAWVRDRGVTDTQYF
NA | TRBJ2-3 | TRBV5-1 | CASSLGLPDTQYF
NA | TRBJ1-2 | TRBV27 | CASSPGGFSGYTF
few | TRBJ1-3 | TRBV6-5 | CASSRDTSSGNTIYF
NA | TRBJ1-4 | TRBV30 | CAWDRGQLNEKLFF
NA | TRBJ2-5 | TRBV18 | CASSPPRRAGQETQYF
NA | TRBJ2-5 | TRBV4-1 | CASSPYPQGEETQYF
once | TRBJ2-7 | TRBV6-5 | CASSYSRDRAYEQYF
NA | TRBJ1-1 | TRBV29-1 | CSVSDNSEAFF
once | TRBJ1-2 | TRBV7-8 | CASSPLRGRGYGYTF